Detailed here is one T cell receptor beta chain. This CDR3 contains 16 residues. V gave up 3 bases and J gave up 2 bases, with 14 bases separating them. Germline lookup yields CDR1 LNHDA and CDR2 SQIVND (reference sequence). These data are taken from a study of blood T cell repertoires in COVID-19. The protocol was immunoSEQ multiplex PCR, while the TCRdb copy is restricted to in-frame clones and leaves out a portion. The sample shows about 130,000 clones, approximately 81% of them seen only once. The chain combines TRBV19 with TRBJ1-5; D remains ambiguous. Material: peripheral blood. This clonotype was obtained from a man aged 55 to 70 with acute or convalescent COVID-19. CDR3 region: CASSIAKLRGNQPQHF. The DNA for the CDR3 is TGTGCCAGTAGTATCGCGAAGCTCCGTGGCAATCAGCCCCAGCATTTT.